This is a list of T cell receptor beta chains from one sample in a study of T cells after yellow fever vaccination. MiXCR, run by TCRdb on the 5' RACE reads, gives a single entry per CDR3 protein. Of some 220,000 distinct CDR3 sequences detected, approximately 3.2% appear once; the ten largest clones hold around 3%. Sample: CD4+ T cells sorted from PBMCs, taken 10 days after the yellow fever booster vaccination. All receptors come from a man younger than 35 who received the YFV17D yellow fever vaccine. CDR3s leave out the opening cysteine and the closing phenylalanine or tryptophan.

V	length	CDR3
TRBV7-2	12	ASTPGQAIDTQY
TRBV6-6	13	ASSYGTGNTGELF
TRBV5-1	14	ASSLGTGAGANVLT
TRBV7-9	10	ASSFIGNTIY
TRBV18	10	ASSPQRPEAF
TRBV5-1	11	ASSSDPDQPQH
TRBV7-2	13	ASSGRQGENTEAF
TRBV5-1	12	ASSLTRQTVELF
TRBV12-3/TRBV12-4	12	ASTWTEGSNEQF
TRBV29-1	13	SVEGTDRSNEKLF
TRBV2	14	ASSEARVRQDNEQF
TRBV7-2	11	ASRQGSQDTQY
TRBV20-1	10	ACGSSYNEQF
TRBV5-1	13	ASSWTGGRTGELF
TRBV9	14	ASSVGGTGSKYGYT
TRBV2	10	ASGSGSDFGF
TRBV10-2	11	ASTPAGQETQY
TRBV5-1	11	ASSSQGGQPQH
TRBV20-1	11	SAVQGGSQPQH
TRBV4-1	15	ASSHPTKPGLNYGYT
TRBV6-2/TRBV6-3	13	ASSYDTGGTDTQY
TRBV7-2	13	ASSLTSHSTDTQY
TRBV10-2	13	ASSGAGGRYNEQF
TRBV18	13	ASSPRGLLGDEQF
TRBV29-1	11	SVASSGANVLT
TRBV7-2	12	ASSLGENTDTQY
TRBV7-8	11	ASSGGRNEKLF
TRBV9	13	ASSPGTDANYGYT
TRBV7-2	11	ASGEYGNSPLH
TRBV30	11	AWSVGPSNTQY
TRBV5-5	14	ASSPLLHRFTGELF
TRBV5-1	12	ASSLALEDYGYT
TRBV18	15	ASSPSGQGRPNYGYT
TRBV18	12	ASSPVIVGEKLF
TRBV12-3/TRBV12-4	11	ATLAHKNTEAF
TRBV5-1	11	ASSFTPNQPQH
TRBV30	11	AWGRQADQPQH
TRBV3-1	12	ASSQRGGNTEAF
TRBV3-1	13	ASSHPGGAYNEQF
TRBV5-1	11	ASSLGDRGKAF
TRBV20-1	11	SARWGGDNEQF
TRBV24-1	11	ATSDPRQPSEY
TRBV7-9	11	ASSRDIIYGYT
TRBV12-3/TRBV12-4	13	ASRIRDQRDGDYT
TRBV6-5	13	ASSGAGGVTDTQY
TRBV10-2	14	ASRPGLAGGDNEQF
TRBV4-3	13	ASSQDRGHTGELF
TRBV11-2	13	ASSRAGTPVGKQF
TRBV7-9	14	ASSPHATGASYEQY
TRBV7-2	12	ASSLEAWGQPQH
TRBV5-1	12	ASSLQGIKETQY
TRBV27	14	ASSSLAGGGHNEQF
TRBV19	12	ASRLAGGYNEQF